A selection of T cell receptor beta chains follows, all from one sample in a study of shared clonotypes between healthy human individuals. Clones were read by immunoSEQ multiplex PCR, and TCRdb kept only the in-frame ones, dropping some. Of 650,000 to 750,000 clones in the sample, approximately 75% were seen once. The sequenced sample was memory CD4+ T cells sorted from blood. These TCRs come from a young woman in good health. Both conserved end residues are part of each CDR3. Fields, in order: J gene, V gene, D gene, clone size, CDR3 DNA, CDR3 protein. A D gene is named only where the DNA matches it firmly. The size field is filled for only some rows; it gives once, few, many or a size class.

TRBJ1-1 | TRBV28 | TRBD1 | few | TGTGCCAGCAGTTCAAGACAGGGTCTCGGAGCTTTCTTT | CASSSRQGLGAFF
TRBJ1-5 | TRBV4-1 | TRBD1 | . | TGCGCCAGCAGCCAGGGACAGGCTAGGGGCAATCAGCCCCAGCATTTT | CASSQGQARGNQPQHF
TRBJ2-2 | TRBV2 | TRBD2 | few | TGTGCCAGCAGGGACCGGGGGGGAACCGGGGAGCTGTTTTTT | CASRDRGGTGELFF
TRBJ2-1 | TRBV5-1 | . | . | TGCGCCAGCAGCTTGACAGGGCCGATCGTGGGTGAGCAGTTCTTC | CASSLTGPIVGEQFF
TRBJ1-1 | TRBV6-5 | . | . | TGTGCCAGCACCCCGGGGCTTATGAACACTGAAGCTTTCTTT | CASTPGLMNTEAFF
TRBJ1-1 | TRBV29-1 | . | . | TGCAGCGTTGAGAGACGGTTGAACACTGAAGCTTTCTTT | CSVERRLNTEAFF
TRBJ1-1 | TRBV6-1 | . | . | TGTGCCAGCAGTCCAGGGACAACTTGGGATGCTTTCTTT | CASSPGTTWDAFF
TRBJ2-1 | TRBV7-2 | . | . | TGTGCCAGCAGCCTAAGGGGAACAACTCAGGCTGAGCAGTTCTTC | CASSLRGTTQAEQFF
TRBJ2-2 | TRBV4-1 | . | once | TGCGCCAGCAGCCAACCGGGAAAGAACACCGGGGAGCTGTTTTTT | CASSQPGKNTGELFF
TRBJ2-3 | TRBV27 | TRBD2 | . | TGTGCCAGCCGCCTCCTCCTAGCGGGAGCTGGCACAGATACGCAGTATTTT | CASRLLLAGAGTDTQYF
TRBJ1-5 | TRBV10-3 | . | . | TGTGCCATCAGTGAGGATTCGTACTCTAGCAATCAGCCCCAGCATTTT | CAISEDSYSSNQPQHF
TRBJ2-7 | TRBV6-5 | . | . | TGTGCCAGCAGTTACTCTTTAAGGCAGAGCTCCTACGAGCAGTACTTC | CASSYSLRQSSYEQYF
TRBJ1-2 | TRBV5-1 | . | many | TGCGCCAGCAGCTTGGAAGGGAGGGGCTATGGCTACACCTTC | CASSLEGRGYGYTF
TRBJ1-5 | TRBV6-1 | . | . | TGTGCCAGCAGACCTCAGGGAGGGAATCAGCCCCAGCATTTT | CASRPQGGNQPQHF